This T cell receptor beta chain came from a study of T cell responses to AZD1222 COVID-19 vaccine. Study overall: Second-dose intervals of approximately 4 or approximately 12 weeks were pooled. General observations from the study: Along spike, vaccine-associated CD4 TCRs were found throughout, with dominance at 160-218 and 743-854. Baseline serostatus was positive in only a handful of AZD1222 recipients. The sample set comprised mostly white British donors with more females, and clonal diversity was possibly underestimated.

Using immunoSEQ multiplex PCR, the repertoire was profiled, and TCRdb retains in-frame clones only, with some absent. The table includes about 110,000 clones, around 92% detected once. Of note for this clone: Its antigen is currently unknown.

This CDR3 comprises 13 residues. The V end was cut by 4 bases, the J end by 1 base, with 8 bases between. Per the germline V gene, CDR1 is SGHRS and CDR2 is YFSETQ. V and J are TRBV5-1 and TRBJ1-2; D is possibly TRBD1 (5 bases). The sequencing here drew on peripheral blood, taken on day 0 of AZD1222 vaccination. The TCR was taken from an adult in good health. CDR3: CASSADSNYGYTF. The CDR3 nucleotides read TGCGCCAGCAGCGCAGACAGTAACTATGGCTACACCTTC.